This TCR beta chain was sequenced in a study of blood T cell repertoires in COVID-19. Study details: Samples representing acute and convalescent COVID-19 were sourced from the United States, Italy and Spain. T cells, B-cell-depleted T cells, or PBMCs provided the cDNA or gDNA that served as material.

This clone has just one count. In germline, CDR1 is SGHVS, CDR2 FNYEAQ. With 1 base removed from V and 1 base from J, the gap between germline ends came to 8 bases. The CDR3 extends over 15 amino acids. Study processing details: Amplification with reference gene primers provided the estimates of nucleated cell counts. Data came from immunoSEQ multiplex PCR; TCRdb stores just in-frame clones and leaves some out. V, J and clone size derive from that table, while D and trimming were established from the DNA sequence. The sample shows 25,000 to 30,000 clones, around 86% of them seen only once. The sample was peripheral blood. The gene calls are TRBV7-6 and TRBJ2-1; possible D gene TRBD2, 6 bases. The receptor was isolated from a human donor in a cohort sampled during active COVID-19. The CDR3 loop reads CASSLGGTSYNEQFF. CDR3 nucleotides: TGTGCCAGCAGCTTAGGCGGGACTTCCTACAATGAGCAGTTCTTC.